This T cell receptor beta chain was identified in a study of T cell responses to AZD1222 COVID-19 vaccine. Study-level results: Among those given AZD1222, only five or six were seropositive at baseline. Scientists sampled the repertoires only once the peak T cell response had passed.

Germline CDR1 reads SGHKS; CDR2 reads YYEKEE (reference sequence). The CDR3 is made up of 16 amino acids. Trimming took 2 bases from V and 2 from J; bases not matched to a gene: 4. Remarks on this clone: Antigen: not known.

Sequenced by immunoSEQ multiplex PCR; TCRdb stores in-frame clones only, minus some. The sample has around 100,000 clones, less than 90% seen once; the top ten hold over 15%. This TCR was sampled from an adult in good health. This chain connects TRBV5-5 to TRBJ1-3, with TRBD1 matching over 10 bases. Sequencing was performed on peripheral blood, taken on day 0 of AZD1222 vaccination. As DNA, the CDR3 is TGTGCCAGCAGCTTAAGACAGGGGGCAACTGGAAACACCATATATTTT. Amino acids: CASSLRQGATGNTIYF.